This T cell receptor (beta chain) is from a study of blood T cells in healthy people across ages. This clonotype has more than one count but fewer than ten. Every sample had a minimum of 6.5 million PBMCs isolated. No fewer than 5.5 micrograms of total RNA were isolated from every sample. The authors ran a second PCR of about 6 to 11 cycles using a sample-barcoded 5' primer and a J-beta primer mix. TCRdb used MiXCR to reprocess the 5' RACE reads, holding one entry per CDR3 protein. The sample consists of some 1.8 million distinct CDR3 sequences, approximately 39% of them appearing once. The receptor comes from a human donor in good health. What was sequenced was blood.

The CDR3, as DNA: TGTGCCAGCAGCTCCCCGGACAGGTACCTCTCCACAGATACGCAGTATTTT. It specifies CASSSPDRYLSTDTQYF. The rearrangement links TRBV7-8 to TRBJ2-3; 7 bases match TRBD1. CDR1 and CDR2 (germline): SGHVS, FQNEAQ. The CDR3 is made up of 17 amino acids. V lost 4 bases and J lost 2; bases outside the gene matches: 12.